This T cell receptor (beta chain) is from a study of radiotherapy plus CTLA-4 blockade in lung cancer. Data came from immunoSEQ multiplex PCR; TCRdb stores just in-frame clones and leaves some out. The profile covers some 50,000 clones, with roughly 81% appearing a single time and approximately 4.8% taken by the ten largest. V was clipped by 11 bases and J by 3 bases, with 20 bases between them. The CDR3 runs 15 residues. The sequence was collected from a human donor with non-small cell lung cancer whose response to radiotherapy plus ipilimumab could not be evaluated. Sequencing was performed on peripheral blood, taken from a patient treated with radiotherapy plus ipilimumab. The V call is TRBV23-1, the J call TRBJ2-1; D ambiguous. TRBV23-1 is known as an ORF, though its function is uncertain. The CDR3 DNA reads TGCGCCTGCACCTACTTCGATACGTACTACAATGAGCAGTTCTTC. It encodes CACTYFDTYYNEQFF.